The clone carrying this T cell receptor (beta chain) was recorded a few times. Its antigen is as yet unknown. Cell sorting via CD45RO/CCR7/CD25/CD127/CD95/CD27 was performed to obtain CD4+ naive, central memory, regulatory and stem cell-like memory cells. Without exception, sorted populations had purity beyond 98%. The V end lost 0 bases, the J end lost 9 bases, and 10 bases lay between the germline ends. This CDR3 contains 13 residues. Germline values: CDR1 SGHDT, CDR2 YYEEEE. Every isolated RNA sample was fully reverse transcribed, so sequencing captured expressed TCRB transcripts. Assay used: immunoSEQ multiplex PCR; TCRdb lists only in-frame clones, some missing. There are approximately 150,000 clones in the sample; 10% to 15% occur only once, and under 1.5% lies in the top ten. The data were obtained in a study of beta chain features in type 1 diabetes. Study-wide results and limits: The analysis here could not establish whether HLA type shapes TCRB rearrangement. Shortening of TCRB CDR3s, moderate but significant, appeared in all four CD4+ subsets of Type 1 diabetes patients. Cells with high TCR expression could be over-represented when cDNA is sequenced.

This receptor was taken from a man aged 18 to 35 with type 1 diabetes. Material for sequencing was central memory CD4+ T cells from blood. The chain carries TRBV5-6 and TRBJ2-1; D not certain. The CDR3 DNA follows: TGTGCCAGCAGCTTGGGCCCATTAGGTGAGCAGTTCTTC. It encodes CASSLGPLGEQFF.